The table lists the clone carrying this TCR beta chain with many counts. Germline assignment: CDR1 DFQATT and CDR2 SNEGSKA (reference sequence). CDR3 length: 13 amino acids. V shed 7 bases and J shed 5 bases, with 15 bases lying between them. The data derive from a study of T cells of healthy individuals. TCRdb passed the 5' RACE reads through MiXCR, listing each CDR3 protein once. Of roughly 76,000 distinct CDR3 sequences in the sample, about 5.5% were seen once. The gene calls are TRBV20-1 and TRBJ1-5; D remains unclear. This clonotype was sampled from a female donor in good health. CDR3 coding DNA: TGCAGTGTGCTAGAGGGCAATGATCAGCCCCAGCATTTT. It encodes CSVLEGNDQPQHF.